Listed here are 17 T cell receptor beta chains from one sample, sequenced in a study of CD8+ T cells in alopecia areata (dated by TCRdb to the late 2010s). Libraries were constructed by the immunoSEQ multiplex PCR assay. RNA was extracted from all samples and reverse transcribed into cDNA as template for TCR sequencing. The source is immuneACCESS, and TCRdb retained only in-frame sequences with V and J called. Part of the clones is not carried over; for the studies checked, unresolved V genes explain less than half of this, and the remainder is unexplained. The sample table shows roughly 170,000 clones, and roughly three fifths are seen once. The ten largest clones add up to around 12% of the sample. The time point label here, explained by the study, means: roughly 24 weeks on oral tofacitinib. The treatment or condition label, as the study defines it: oral pan-JAK inhibitor, 5-10 mg twice daily.

The sample was CD8+ T cells sorted from blood, taken at week 24, from a patient treated with tofacitinib. These receptors were obtained from a human donor with alopecia areata.

The chain combines TRBV10-3 with TRBJ2-7; 7 bases are shared with TRBD1. Trimming took 6 bases from V and 4 from J; bases not matched to a gene: 6. CDR3 length: 13 amino acids. Germline V gives CDR1 ENHRY, CDR2 SYGVKD. CDR3 region: CAIRTGSRYEQYF. DNA of the CDR3: TGTGCCATCAGGACAGGGAGCCGTTACGAGCAGTACTTC.

The rearrangement links TRBV6-5 to TRBJ1-2; D might be TRBD1 (6 bases). Germline loops: CDR1 MNHEY, CDR2 SVGAGI. The CDR3 runs 14 residues. The germline V and J ends were trimmed by 6 bases and 3 bases, with 14 bases remaining between them. The CDR3: CASSPVRQDYGYTF. The CDR3, as DNA: TGTGCCAGCAGCCCGGTTAGACAGGACTATGGCTACACCTTC.

The rearrangement links TRBV7-9 to TRBJ2-3; TRBD2 matches at 12 bases. The ends lost 5 bases at V and 4 bases at J; junction bases unmatched: 10. CDR1 and CDR2 from the germline V gene are SEHNR and FQNEAQ (reference sequence). This CDR3 contains 17 residues. The CDR3 region is CASSRWTSGEGSDTQYF. CDR3 in DNA: TGTGCCAGCAGCCGATGGACTAGCGGGGAGGGTTCAGATACGCAGTATTTT. The full variable domain, completed using reference TRBV7-9 and TRBJ2-3, is DTGVSQNPRHKITKRGQNVTFRCDPISEHNRLYWYRQTLGQGPEFLTYFQNEAQLEKSRLLSDRFSAERPKGSFSTLEIQRTEQGDSAMYLCASSRWTSGEGSDTQYFGPGTRLTVL.

V and J are TRBV6-5 and TRBJ1-5; a weak D match, TRBD1 (5 bases). Trimming removed 4 bases from V and 2 bases from J, with 15 bases in between. CDR1 and CDR2 from the germline V gene are MNHEY and SVGAGI. The CDR3 spans 16 residues. The CDR3 loop is CASSSSPQGGNQPQHF. Here the CDR3 DNA reads TGTGCCAGCAGTTCCTCGCCTCAGGGCGGCAATCAGCCCCAGCATTTT.

CDR3 DNA: TGTGCCAGCAGCACGGGACAGGGTTATTCACCCCTCCACTTT. It translates to CASSTGQGYSPLHF. J is TRBJ1-6 and V is TRBV11-2; 9 nucleotides align to TRBD1. The CDR3 is 14 residues long. Germline V gene lookup returns CDR1 SGHAT and CDR2 FQNNGV. The junction had 4 bases not matched to a gene; V was cut back by 5 bases and J by 8 bases.

This clone was seen once. The chain recombines TRBV2 with TRBJ1-6, with TRBD1 as a possible D gene (6 bases). V was clipped by 6 bases and J by 6 bases, with 12 bases between them. CDR3 length: 14 amino acids. The germline V gene has CDR1 SNHLY and CDR2 FYNNEI. The CDR3, as DNA: TGTGCCAGCAGCCCGGGGGCGGTTAATTCACCCCTCCACTTT. This sequence encodes CASSPGAVNSPLHF.

V is TRBV27 and J is TRBJ2-2; D remains unclear. Between the trimmed V and J ends, which lost 6 bases and 0 bases, there was a span of 5 bases. The CDR3 is made up of 13 amino acids. CDR1 and CDR2 from the germline V gene are MNHEY and SMNVEV (reference sequence). The CDR3 protein is CASSRTNTGELFF. As DNA, the CDR3 is TGTGCCAGCAGCCGTACGAACACCGGGGAGCTGTTTTTT.

The rearrangement uses TRBV27 and TRBJ2-7; 8 nucleotides line up with TRBD2. Germline CDR1 reads MNHEY; CDR2 reads SMNVEV (reference sequence). The CDR3 covers 15 residues. V gave up 3 bases and J gave up 1 base; unmatched junction bases: 5. Written as DNA, the CDR3 is TGTGCCAGCAGTTTGGGACTAGGAGGATCCTACGAGCAGTACTTC. Translation: CASSLGLGGSYEQYF.

This clone appeared a few times. The chain carries TRBV2 and TRBJ2-5; D is possibly TRBD1 (5 bases). V shed 6 bases and J shed 3 bases, with 11 bases lying between them. The germline V gene encodes CDR1 SNHLY and CDR2 FYNNEI. This CDR3 region has 13 residues. CDR3: CASRGREKETQYF. CDR3 DNA sequence: TGTGCCAGCAGGGGCAGGGAAAAAGAGACCCAGTACTTC.

This clone has just a few counts. The V and J genes are TRBV4-2 and TRBJ2-2; 7 bases are shared with TRBD1. CDR1 LGHNA and CDR2 YNFKEQ come from the germline V gene. J lost 3 bases, V lost 1 base, and 8 bases had no gene match. The CDR3 contains 17 residues. CDR3 bases: TGTGCCAGCAGCCAAGTGTTTGGGACAGAATACACCGGGGAGCTGTTTTTT. Translation gives CASSQVFGTEYTGELFF.

With respect to this clone: A read error may produce the germline difference seen at one junction end. The chain is built from TRBV15 and TRBJ2-5; TRBD1 might be the D (5 bases). CDR1 is LNHNV and CDR2 is YYDKDF in the germline V gene (reference sequence). The CDR3 is 15 amino acids. CDR3 sequence reads: CATSREVRQQETQYF. CDR3 bases: TGTGCCACCAGTAGAGAGGTTCGACAGCAAGAGACCCAGTACTTC.

The V and J genes are TRBV25-1 and TRBJ2-7; no definite D call. This CDR3 is built from 11 residues. Germline lookup yields CDR1 MGHDK and CDR2 SYGVNS. Trimming pared 5 bases from V and 4 bases from J, leaving 6 bases between. CDR3 loop: CASSWSYEQYF. The CDR3 DNA sequence: TGTGCCAGCAGTTGGAGTTACGAGCAGTACTTC.

The gene calls are TRBV30 and TRBJ1-2; 8 bases line up with TRBD1. The CDR3 length is 11 residues. Germline CDR1 is GTSNPN and CDR2 is SVGIG (reference sequence). J lost 6 bases, V lost 6 bases, and 3 bases had no gene match. The DNA of the CDR3 is TGTGCCTGTCCACAGGGGGATGGCTACACCTTC. It translates to CACPQGDGYTF.

In regard to this clone: The sample has other DNA sequences that encode this CDR3 too. The gene calls are TRBV4-1 and TRBJ2-5, with 8 bases identical to TRBD1. Per the germline V gene, CDR1 is MGHRA and CDR2 is YSYEKL. The V gene end was trimmed by 6 bases and the J gene end by 5 bases; junction bases not matched to a gene: 11. The CDR3 extends over 15 amino acids. The CDR3 here is CASSWSQGAGETQYF. CDR3 bases: TGCGCCAGCAGTTGGAGCCAGGGGGCGGGGGAGACCCAGTACTTC.

The chain links TRBV30 to TRBJ2-7; D ambiguous. Trimming took 2 bases from V and 3 from J, leaving 11 bases between them. Germline V CDR1 and CDR2: GTSNPN, SVGIG (reference sequence). CDR3 length: 13 residues. The CDR3 coding sequence is TGTGCCTGGAGTCAAAGGGCGGACTACGAGCAGTACTTC. It specifies CAWSQRADYEQYF.

This clone came up a few times. The V call is TRBV10-3, the J call TRBJ2-1; 8 nucleotides align to TRBD1. The V segment lost 4 bases and the J segment 16 bases; nucleotides outside the gene matches: 12. Germline values: CDR1 ENHRY, CDR2 SYGVKD. The CDR3 length is 13 residues. Written as DNA, the CDR3 is TGTGCCATCAGTGGGGGGACAGGAGAGGGTCATTTCTTC. It yields the protein CAISGGTGEGHFF.

This rearrangement joins TRBV9 to TRBJ2-7, with D possibly matching TRBD2 (7 bases). The V and J ends lost 0 bases and 6 bases respectively, with 16 bases between them. The CDR3 runs to 15 residues. CDR1 and CDR2 (germline): SGDLS, YYNGEE. The CDR3 DNA reads TGTGCCAGCAGCGTAGTGTCCGGGGGGCCAAGCGAGCAGTACTTC. It specifies CASSVVSGGPSEQYF.